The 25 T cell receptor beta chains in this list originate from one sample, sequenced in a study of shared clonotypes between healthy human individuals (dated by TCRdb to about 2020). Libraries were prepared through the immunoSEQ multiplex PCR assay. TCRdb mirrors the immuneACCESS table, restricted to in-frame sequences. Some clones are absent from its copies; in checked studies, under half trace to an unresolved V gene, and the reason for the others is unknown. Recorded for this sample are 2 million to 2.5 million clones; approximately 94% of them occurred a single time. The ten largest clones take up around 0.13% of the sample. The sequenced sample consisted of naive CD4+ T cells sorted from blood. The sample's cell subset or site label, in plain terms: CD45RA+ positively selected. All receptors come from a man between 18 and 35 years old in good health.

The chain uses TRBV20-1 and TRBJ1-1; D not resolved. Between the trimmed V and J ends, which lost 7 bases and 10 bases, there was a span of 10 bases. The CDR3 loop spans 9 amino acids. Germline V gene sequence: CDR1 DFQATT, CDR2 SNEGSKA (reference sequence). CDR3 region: CSEHTGAFF. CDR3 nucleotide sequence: TGCAGTGAGCATACCGGAGCTTTCTTT.

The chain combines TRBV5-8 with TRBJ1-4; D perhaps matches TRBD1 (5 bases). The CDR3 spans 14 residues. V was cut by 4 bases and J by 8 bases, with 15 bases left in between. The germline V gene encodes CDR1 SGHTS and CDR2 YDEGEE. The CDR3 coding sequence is TGTGCCAGCAGCCCCCAGGGTTTTGGGGAAAAACTGTTTTTT. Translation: CASSPQGFGEKLFF.

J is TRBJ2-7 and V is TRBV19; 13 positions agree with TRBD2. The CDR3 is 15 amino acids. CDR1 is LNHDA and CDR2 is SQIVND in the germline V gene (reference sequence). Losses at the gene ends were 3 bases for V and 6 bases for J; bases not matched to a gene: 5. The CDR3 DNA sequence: TGTGCCAGTAGTATGGGACTAGCGGGGTCTAGCGAGCAGTACTTC. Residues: CASSMGLAGSSEQYF.

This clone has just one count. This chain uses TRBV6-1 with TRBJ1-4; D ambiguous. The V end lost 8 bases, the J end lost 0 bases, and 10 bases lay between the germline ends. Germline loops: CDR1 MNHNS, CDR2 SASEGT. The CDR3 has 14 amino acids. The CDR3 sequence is CASQVATTNEKLFF. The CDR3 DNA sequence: TGTGCCAGCCAGGTGGCTACAACTAATGAAAAACTGTTTTTT.

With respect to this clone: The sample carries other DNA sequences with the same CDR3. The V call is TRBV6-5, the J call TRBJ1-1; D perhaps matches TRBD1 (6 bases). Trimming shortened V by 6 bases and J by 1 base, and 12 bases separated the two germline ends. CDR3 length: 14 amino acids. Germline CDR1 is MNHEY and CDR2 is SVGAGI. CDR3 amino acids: CASSRRGGNTEAFF. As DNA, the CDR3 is TGTGCCAGCAGCCGGAGGGGGGGGAACACTGAAGCTTTCTTT.

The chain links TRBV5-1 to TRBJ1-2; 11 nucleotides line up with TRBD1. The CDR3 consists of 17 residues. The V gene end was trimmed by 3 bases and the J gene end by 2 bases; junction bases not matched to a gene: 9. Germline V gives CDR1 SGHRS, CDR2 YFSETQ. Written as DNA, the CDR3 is TGCGCCAGCAGCTGGAACACCGGGACAGGGGGGAACTATGGCTACACCTTC. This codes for CASSWNTGTGGNYGYTF.

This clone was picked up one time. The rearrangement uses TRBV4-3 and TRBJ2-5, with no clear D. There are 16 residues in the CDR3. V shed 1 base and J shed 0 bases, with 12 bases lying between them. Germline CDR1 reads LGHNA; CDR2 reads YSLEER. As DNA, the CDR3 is TGCGCCAGCAGCCAAGGCGGTGGTCCGTACCAAGAGACCCAGTACTTC. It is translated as CASSQGGGPYQETQYF.

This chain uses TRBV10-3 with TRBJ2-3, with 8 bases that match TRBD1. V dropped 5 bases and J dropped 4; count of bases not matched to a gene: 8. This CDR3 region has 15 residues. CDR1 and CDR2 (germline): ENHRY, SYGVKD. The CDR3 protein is CAISNGQGIADTQYF. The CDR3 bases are TGTGCCATCAGTAATGGACAGGGAATCGCAGATACGCAGTATTTT.

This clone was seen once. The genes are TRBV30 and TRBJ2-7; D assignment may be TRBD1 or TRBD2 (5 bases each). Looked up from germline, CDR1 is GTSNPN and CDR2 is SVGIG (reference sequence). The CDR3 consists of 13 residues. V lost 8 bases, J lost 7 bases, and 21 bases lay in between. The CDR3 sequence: CALGVRDRFEQYF. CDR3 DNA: TGTGCCCTGGGGGTCAGGGACCGTTTTGAGCAGTACTTC.

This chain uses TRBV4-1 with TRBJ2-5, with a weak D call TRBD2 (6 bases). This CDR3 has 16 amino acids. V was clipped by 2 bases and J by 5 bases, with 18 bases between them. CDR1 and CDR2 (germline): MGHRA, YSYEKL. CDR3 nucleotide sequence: TGCGCCAGCAGCCAATACGGGGACTCCCCGCTGGAGACCCAGTACTTC. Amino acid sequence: CASSQYGDSPLETQYF.

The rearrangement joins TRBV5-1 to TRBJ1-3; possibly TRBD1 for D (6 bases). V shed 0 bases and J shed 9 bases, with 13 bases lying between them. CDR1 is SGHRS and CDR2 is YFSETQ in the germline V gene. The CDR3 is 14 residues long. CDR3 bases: TGCGCCAGCAGCTTGGCCGGCAGGGGTAGCACCATATATTTT. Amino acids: CASSLAGRGSTIYF.

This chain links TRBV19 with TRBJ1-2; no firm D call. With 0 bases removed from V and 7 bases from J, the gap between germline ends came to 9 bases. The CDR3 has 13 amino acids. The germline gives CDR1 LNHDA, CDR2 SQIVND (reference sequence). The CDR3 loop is CASSIDARAGYTF. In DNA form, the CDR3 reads TGTGCCAGTAGTATAGATGCCCGGGCTGGCTACACCTTC.

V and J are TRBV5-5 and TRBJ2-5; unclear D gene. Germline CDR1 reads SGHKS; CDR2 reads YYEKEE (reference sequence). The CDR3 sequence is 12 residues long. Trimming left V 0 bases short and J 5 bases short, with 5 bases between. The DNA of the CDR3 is TGTGCCAGCAGCTTGGAAGCGGAGACCCAGTACTTC. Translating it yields CASSLEAETQYF.

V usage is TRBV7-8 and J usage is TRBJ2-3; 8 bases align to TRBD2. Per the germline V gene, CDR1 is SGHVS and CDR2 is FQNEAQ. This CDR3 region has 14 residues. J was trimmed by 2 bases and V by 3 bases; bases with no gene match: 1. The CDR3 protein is CASSFSGATDTQYF. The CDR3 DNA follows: TGTGCCAGCAGCTTTAGCGGGGCCACAGATACGCAGTATTTT. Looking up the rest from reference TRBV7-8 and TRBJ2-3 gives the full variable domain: GAGVSQSPRYKVAKRGQDVALRCDPISGHVSLFWYQQALGQGPEFLTYFQNEAQLDKSGLPSDRFFAERPEGSVSTLKIQRTQQEDSAVYLCASSFSGATDTQYFGPGTRLTVL.

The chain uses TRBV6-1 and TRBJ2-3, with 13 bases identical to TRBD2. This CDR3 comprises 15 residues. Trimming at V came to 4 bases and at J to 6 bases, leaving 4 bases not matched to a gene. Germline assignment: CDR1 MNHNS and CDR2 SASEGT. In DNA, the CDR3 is TGTGCCAGCAGTGGGGGACTAGCGGGGATGGATACGCAGTATTTT. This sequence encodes CASSGGLAGMDTQYF.

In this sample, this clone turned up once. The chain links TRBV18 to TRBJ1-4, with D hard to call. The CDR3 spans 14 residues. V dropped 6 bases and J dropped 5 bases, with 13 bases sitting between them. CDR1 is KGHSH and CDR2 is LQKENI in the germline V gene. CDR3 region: CASSLAGVNEKLFF. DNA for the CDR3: TGTGCCAGCTCCCTAGCAGGAGTCAATGAAAAACTGTTTTTT.

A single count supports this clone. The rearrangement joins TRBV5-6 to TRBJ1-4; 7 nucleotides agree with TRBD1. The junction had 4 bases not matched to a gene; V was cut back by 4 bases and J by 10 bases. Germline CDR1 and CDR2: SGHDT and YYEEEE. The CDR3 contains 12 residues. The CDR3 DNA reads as TGTGCCAGCAGCACTACAGGGGCAAAACTGTTTTTT. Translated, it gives CASSTTGAKLFF.

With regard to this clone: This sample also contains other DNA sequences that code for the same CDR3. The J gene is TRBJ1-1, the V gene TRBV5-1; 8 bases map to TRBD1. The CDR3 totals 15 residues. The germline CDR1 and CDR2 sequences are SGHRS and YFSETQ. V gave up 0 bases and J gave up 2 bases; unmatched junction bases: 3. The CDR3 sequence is CASSLGGTGNTEAFF. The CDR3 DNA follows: TGCGCCAGCAGCTTGGGAGGGACAGGCAACACTGAAGCTTTCTTT.

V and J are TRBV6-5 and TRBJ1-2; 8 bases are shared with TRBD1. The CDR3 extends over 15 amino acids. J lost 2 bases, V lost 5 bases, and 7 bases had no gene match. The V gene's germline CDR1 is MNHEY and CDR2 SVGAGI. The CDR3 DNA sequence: TGTGCCAGCAGTCCGCGACAGGGGAGGAACTATGGCTACACCTTC. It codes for CASSPRQGRNYGYTF.

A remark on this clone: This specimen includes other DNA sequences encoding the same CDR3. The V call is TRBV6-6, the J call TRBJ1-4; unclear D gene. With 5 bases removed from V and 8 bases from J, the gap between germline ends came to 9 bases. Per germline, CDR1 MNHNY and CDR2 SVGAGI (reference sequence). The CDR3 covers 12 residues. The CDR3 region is CASSPLGEKLFF. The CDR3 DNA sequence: TGTGCCAGCAGTCCCCTGGGGGAAAAACTGTTTTTT.

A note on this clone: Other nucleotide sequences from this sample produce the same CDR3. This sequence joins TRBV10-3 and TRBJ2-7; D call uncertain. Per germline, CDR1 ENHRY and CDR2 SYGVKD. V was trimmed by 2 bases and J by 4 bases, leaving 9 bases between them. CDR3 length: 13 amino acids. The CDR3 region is CAISEGSSYEQYF. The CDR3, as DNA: TGTGCCATCAGTGAGGGCTCTTCTTACGAGCAGTACTTC.

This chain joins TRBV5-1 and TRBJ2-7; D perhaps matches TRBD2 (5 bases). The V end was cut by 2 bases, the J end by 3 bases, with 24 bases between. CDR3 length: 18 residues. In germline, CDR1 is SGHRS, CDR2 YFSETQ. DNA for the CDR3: TGCGCCAGCAGCTTAACGGGGAGCCGCCCGCTCCTCGTCTACGAGCAGTACTTC. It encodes CASSLTGSRPLLVYEQYF.

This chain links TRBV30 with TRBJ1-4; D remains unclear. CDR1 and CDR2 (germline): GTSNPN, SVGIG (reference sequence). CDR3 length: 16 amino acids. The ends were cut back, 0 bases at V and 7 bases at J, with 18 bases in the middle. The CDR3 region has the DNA TGTGCCTGGAGTGTAGATTTTTGGACCTCAAGTGAAAAACTGTTTTTT. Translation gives CAWSVDFWTSSEKLFF.

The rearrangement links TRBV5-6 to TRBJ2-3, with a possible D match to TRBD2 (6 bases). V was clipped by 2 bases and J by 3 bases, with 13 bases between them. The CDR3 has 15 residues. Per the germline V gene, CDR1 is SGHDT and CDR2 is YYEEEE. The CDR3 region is CASSFPGLRTDTQYF. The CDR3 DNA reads TGTGCCAGCAGCTTTCCCGGACTAAGGACAGATACGCAGTATTTT.

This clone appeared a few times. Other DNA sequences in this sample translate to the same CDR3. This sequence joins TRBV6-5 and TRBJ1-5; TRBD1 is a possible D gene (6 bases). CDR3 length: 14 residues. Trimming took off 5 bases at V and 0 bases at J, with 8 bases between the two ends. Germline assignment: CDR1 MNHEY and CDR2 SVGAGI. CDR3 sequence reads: CASSRGDSNQPQHF. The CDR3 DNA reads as TGTGCCAGCAGTAGGGGGGATAGCAATCAGCCCCAGCATTTT.